This T cell receptor (beta chain) is drawn from a study of T cells in Graves' hyperthyroidism and ophthalmopathy (dated by TCRdb to between 2019 and 2020). As for the study more broadly: To identify TCR V-J signatures that set the groups apart, the researchers used a discovery cohort of about a hundred patients, made up of around 40 with Graves' ophthalmopathy and 57 with stable Graves' hyperthyroidism. Prospective prediction of ophthalmopathy was tested in an independent validation cohort consisting of 18 hyperthyroidism patients and around 16 patients who later progressed to ophthalmopathy. The 85 to 100 discovery patients were randomly split 7:3 into training and test sets. In several Graves' hyperthyroidism patients, the study also compared T-cell repertoires from thyroid tissue with T-cell repertoires from blood. Following sampling, methimazole starting at 30 mg daily was given to hyperthyroidism patients, and high-dose intravenous methylprednisolone was given to ophthalmopathy patients. According to the paper, TCR Vbeta CDR3 sequencing was carried out on 135 peripheral blood samples, which came from 40 to 45 ophthalmopathy, under 85 hyperthyroidism and around 17 progressor patients. Summary of the overall study and its limitations: A 13 V-J signature model separated ophthalmopathy from stable hyperthyroidism, with about 88% sensitivity and roughly 84% specificity in cross-validation and 80%/75% in testing. During validation, the model predicted progression to ophthalmopathy a median of roughly six months ahead of onset, with roughly 65% sensitivity and under 85% specificity. Sample size was not statistically predetermined, and investigators were not blinded to group allocation. Most expanded thyroid clonotypes (frequency above 0.001) were also detected in blood, suggesting blood repertoires may reflect thyroid immune responses.

TCR beta CDR3 regions were amplified from RNA transcripts. The first round of RT-PCR for the TCR CDR3 was performed with the HTBI primer set and the Qiagen OneStep RT-PCR kit. The libraries were constructed in a second round of multiplex PCR and then size-selected and purified. Sequencing of the libraries was done on an Illumina HiSeq2000 using paired-end 100 bp reads. Processing in the source paper ran as follows. Raw data were processed with SOAPnuke, discarding reads with adapters, uncalled bases, mean Phred below 15, or no exact constant-primer or identifier match. COPE v1.2.5 was used to merge high-quality paired reads, and clonotypes were defined as unique nucleotide sequences. Clonotypes were aligned to IMGT TRBV, TRBD and TRBJ reference segments using MiTCR v1.1. Analysis was restricted to V-J combinations with a frequency above 0.0001, which covered just over 98% of repertoires. The TCS score was defined as F50 (clonal expansion) divided by E x V (chaos), with BLOSUM62-based TCRdist calculated between CDR3 peptides within each V-J. Welch's t-statistics and random forest reduced 450 to 600 V-J features to 13, which were used in a naive Bayes classifier (R e1071). TCRdb passed the public sequencing reads through fastp at Q25 and MiXCR, retaining productive beta sequences. Under each unique CDR3 protein, matching rows form one entry showing the most common genes and DNA. These V and J calls are TCRdb output, not the study's own analysis. This sample comprises a few hundred thousand distinct CDR3 sequences, just over 45% of them detected only once. Roughly 8.2% of the sample lies in the top ten.

The CDR3 goes from the cysteine to the phenylalanine over 14 residues. Only CDR3 DNA is held: 42 bases, read in frame from base 1. Cut back by 5 bases and 6 bases, the V and J ends lie 16 bases apart. Stable Graves' hyperthyroidism was defined as no progression to ophthalmopathy during 18 months of follow-up. The hyperthyroidism patients were between 18 and 65 years old and newly diagnosed, with a disease duration of less than 2 months. Any patient with an uncontrolled infection, another autoimmune disease, pregnancy or lactation was excluded. Diagnoses were established on the basis of clinical symptoms, serum thyroxine and TRAb, thyroid ultrasound, and orbital computed tomography. Total RNA was extracted with Trizol reagent, and quality was checked on an Agilent 2100 Bioanalyzer. A note on this clonotype: There is no known antigen for this receptor. Base qualities are not at hand, and no much larger clone is one base apart.

The sequenced sample consisted of peripheral blood or thyroid tissue (not recorded which). Rearrangement joined TRBV12-3 or TRBV12-4 to TRBJ1-2; a tentative D match to TRBD1 spans 6 bases. This receptor was obtained from a young woman with Graves' hyperthyroidism. Donor details come from another sample of the same person, matched by shared clones. The DNA is TGTGCCAGCAGTGGCCGGGACAACTACAATGGCTACACCTTC. This gives the protein CASSGRDNYNGYTF.